Listed here are 4 T cell receptor beta chains from one sample, sequenced in a study of blood T cells in healthy people across ages. A second PCR of about 7 to 12 cycles used a sample-barcoded 5' primer and a J-beta primer mix. TCRdb analysed the 5' RACE reads with MiXCR anew, one entry per CDR3 protein. The sample records about 580,000 distinct CDR3 sequences, around 48% being singletons. Material for sequencing was blood. The source of these receptors is a man older than 75 in good health.

In this sample, this clonotype turned up a few times. One end of the junction fails to match germline, which may point to a read error. This sequence joins TRBV7-2 and TRBJ2-7; 10 nucleotides agree with TRBD1. In germline, CDR1 is SGHTA, CDR2 FQGNSA. There are 15 residues in the CDR3. Written as DNA, the CDR3 is TGTGCCAGCAGCTTAAGGGACAGGGGCTCCGACGAGCAGTACTTC. The encoded protein is CASSLRDRGSDEQYF.

This clonotype was seen once. The J gene is TRBJ2-1, the V gene TRBV9; weak D call: TRBD2 (5 bases). The germline CDR1 and CDR2 sequences are SGDLS and YYNGEE. This CDR3 has 13 amino acids. Trimming pared 0 bases from V and 9 bases from J, leaving 10 bases between. The CDR3 DNA reads TGTGCCAGCAGCGTAGAACTAGTTGGTGAGCAGTTCTTC. Residues: CASSVELVGEQFF.

This rearrangement joins TRBV2 to TRBJ1-2; possibly TRBD1 for D (6 bases). CDR1 is SNHLY and CDR2 is FYNNEI in the germline V gene. This CDR3 is 14 amino acids long. V gave up 4 bases and J gave up 5 bases, with 14 bases separating them. For the CDR3, the DNA is TGTGCCAGCAGTGTTCAGGGGCGCTCTTATGGCTACACCTTC. Amino acids: CASSVQGRSYGYTF.

This clonotype was observed a few times. The V gene is TRBV28, the J gene TRBJ2-7, with a possible D match to TRBD2 (5 bases). Germline V gene lookup returns CDR1 MDHEN and CDR2 SYDVKM. V lost 6 bases to trimming and J lost 2 bases, with 14 bases between them. The CDR3 has 14 amino acids. The CDR3 here is CASSLSGRPYEQYF. DNA of the CDR3: TGTGCCAGCAGCTTGAGCGGACGCCCCTACGAGCAGTACTTC.